Listed here is a single T cell receptor beta chain. What it binds is not known. An end of the junction differs from the germline gene, which may be a read error. Next came a second PCR, run for about 7 to 11 cycles, which used a sample-barcoded 5' primer along with a J-beta primer mix. TCRdb re-analysed the 5' RACE reads in MiXCR, keeping a single row per CDR3 protein. The repertoire holds just under 750,000 distinct CDR3 sequences, 22% seen once, with roughly 22% in the top ten. There are 13 residues in the CDR3. The germline V gene has CDR1 SQVTM and CDR2 ANQGSEA. The data originate from a study of blood T cells in healthy people across ages. Study findings and constraints: Investigators treated diversity estimates from one million T cells as underestimates. A greater number of naive CD4+ cells and higher diversity distinguished long-lived donors from aged donors.

V and J are TRBV29-1 and TRBJ2-5, with D maybe TRBD1 (7 bases). Sequenced sample: blood. The sequence was obtained from a man aged 70 or older in good health. The CDR3 spells CSVEAQGGETRYF. DNA of the CDR3: TGCAGCGTTGAAGCCCAGGGGGGCGAGACCCGGTACTTC.